This T cell receptor (beta chain) is from a study of beta chain features in type 1 diabetes. About the study: There were 107,917,701 sorted cells examined across all samples.

This CDR3 region has 11 residues. Germline-derived CDR1 and CDR2 are ENHRY and SYGVKD. Trimming took 0 bases from V and 12 from J, leaving 7 bases between them. The sequenced template was cDNA made from the entire isolated RNA. Using immunoSEQ multiplex PCR, the repertoire was profiled, and TCRdb retains in-frame clones only, with some absent. The table includes 810,000 or so clones, around a sixth detected once. Findings and caveats of the study: Shorter TCRB CDR3s, moderately but significantly so, were found in Type 1 diabetes patients in all four CD4+ subsets.

This clone was observed at least ten times. The antigen is not known. The source of this sequence is a woman aged 18-35 years in good health. The chain is built from TRBV10-3 and TRBJ2-3; tentatively, D is TRBD2 (5 bases). Sequenced: naive CD4+ T cells from blood. For the CDR3, the DNA is TGTGCCATCAGTGAGTCGCGGGCCCAGTATTTT. Translated, it gives CAISESRAQYF.